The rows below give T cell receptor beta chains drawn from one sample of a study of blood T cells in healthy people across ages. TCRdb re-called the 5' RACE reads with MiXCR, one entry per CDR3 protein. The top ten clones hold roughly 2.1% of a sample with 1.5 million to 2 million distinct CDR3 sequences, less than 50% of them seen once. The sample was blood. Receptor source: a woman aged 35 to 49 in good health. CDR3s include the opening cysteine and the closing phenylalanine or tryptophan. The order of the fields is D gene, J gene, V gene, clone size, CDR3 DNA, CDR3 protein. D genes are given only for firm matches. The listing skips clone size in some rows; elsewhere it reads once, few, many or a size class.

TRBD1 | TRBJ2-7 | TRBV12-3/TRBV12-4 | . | TGTGCCAGCAGTAACAGGGGAGTTCAGTACTTC | CASSNRGVQYF
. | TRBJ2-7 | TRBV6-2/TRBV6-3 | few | TGTGCCAGCAGTTCCGACCAGCCCTACGAGCAGTACTTC | CASSSDQPYEQYF
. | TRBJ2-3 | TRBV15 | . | TGTGCCACCAGCAGAGATAGGAAGGGTACGCAGTATTTT | CATSRDRKGTQYF
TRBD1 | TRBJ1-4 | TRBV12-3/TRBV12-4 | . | TGTGCCAGCAGTTTACAGGGGGCTATAGGGGAAAAACTGTTTTTT | CASSLQGAIGEKLFF
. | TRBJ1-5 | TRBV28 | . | TGTGCCAGCAGCTTCTCCCGGGGGGCGGGACAGCCCCAGCATTTT | CASSFSRGAGQPQHF
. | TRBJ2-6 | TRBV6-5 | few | TGTGCCAGCACCTATGGTGGGCCGCCCGGGGCCAACGTCCTGACTTTC | CASTYGGPPGANVLTF
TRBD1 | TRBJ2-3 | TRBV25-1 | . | TGTGCCAGCAGTGATCAACCGGGACAGGGTCTTGGAGATACGCAGTATTTT | CASSDQPGQGLGDTQYF
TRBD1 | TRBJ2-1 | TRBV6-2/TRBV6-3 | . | TGTGCCAGCAAAGGGACAGCCTACAATGAGCAGTTCTTC | CASKGTAYNEQFF
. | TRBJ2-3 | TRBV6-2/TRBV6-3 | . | TGTGCCAGCAGTACCACGACTAGGACGTCGACAGATACGCAGTATTTT | CASSTTTRTSTDTQYF
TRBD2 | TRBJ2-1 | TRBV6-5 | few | TGTGCCAGCAGCTTTAGCGGGGGGGCAGTCTACAATGAGCAGTTCTTC | CASSFSGGAVYNEQFF
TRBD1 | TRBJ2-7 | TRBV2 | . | TGTGCCAGCAGCGCAAGTACAGGGGGAGGCGAGCAGTACTTC | CASSASTGGGEQYF
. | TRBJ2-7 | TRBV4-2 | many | TGTGCCAGCAGCCCCCCCCGAGGCACAGGGATCTACGAGCAGTACTTC | CASSPPRGTGIYEQYF
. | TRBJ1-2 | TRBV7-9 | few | TGTGCCAGCAGCCTTAGACAGGTAGAAAACTATGGCTACACCTTC | CASSLRQVENYGYTF
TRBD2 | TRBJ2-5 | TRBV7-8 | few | TGTGCCAGCAGCTTAGCCGGGACTAGCTGGGAGACCCAGTACTTC | CASSLAGTSWETQYF
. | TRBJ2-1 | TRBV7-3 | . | TGTGCCAGCACCCCGGGGGCCAGCACGAAGGGGGAGCAGTTCTTC | CASTPGASTKGEQFF
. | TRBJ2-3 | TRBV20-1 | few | TGCAGTGCCTTCCACGGGACCACAATTAATACGCAGTATTTT | CSAFHGTTINTQYF
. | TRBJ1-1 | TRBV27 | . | TGTGCCAGCAGTGGGGGAGCAGTTCGTGGAGCTTTCTTT | CASSGGAVRGAFF
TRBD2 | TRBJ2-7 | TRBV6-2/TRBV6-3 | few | TGTGCCAGCAGTTATTCCCCTAGCGGGGACTCCTACGAGCAGTACTTC | CASSYSPSGDSYEQYF
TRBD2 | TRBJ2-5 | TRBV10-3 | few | TGTGCCATCAGTGAGCCAAGGACTAGCGGCAAAAATGAGCAGTACTTC | CAISEPRTSGKNEQYF
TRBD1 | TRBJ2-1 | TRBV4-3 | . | TGCGCCAGCAGCTTAGGACAGGGCATACCGAATGAGCAGTTCTTC | CASSLGQGIPNEQFF
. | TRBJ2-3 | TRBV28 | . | TGTGCCAGCAGTTTATTGTATGATACGCAGTATTTT | CASSLLYDTQYF
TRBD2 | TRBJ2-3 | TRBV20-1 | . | TGCAGTGCTAGAGATATGAGCGGGGTCCCCACAGATACGCAGTATTTT | CSARDMSGVPTDTQYF
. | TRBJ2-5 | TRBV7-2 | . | TGTGCCAGCAGCCCAACCCACGCGCGGGAGACCCAGTACTTC | CASSPTHARETQYF
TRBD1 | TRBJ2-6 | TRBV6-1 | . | TGTGCCAGCAATAGGCCCCCACAGGGGGGTAGCTCTGGGGCCGACGTCCTGACTTTC | CASNRPPQGGSSGADVLTF
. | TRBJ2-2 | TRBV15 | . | TGTGCCACCAGCAGAGATCTCCAGACCGGGGAGCTGTTTTTT | CATSRDLQTGELFF
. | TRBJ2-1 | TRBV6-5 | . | TGTGCCAGCAGTATTACCCATGAGAGCGATGAGCAGTTCTTC | CASSITHESDEQFF
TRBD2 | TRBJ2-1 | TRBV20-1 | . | TGTAGTGCTCGCGGACTAGCGGACTCCTACAATGAGCAGTTCTTC | CSARGLADSYNEQFF
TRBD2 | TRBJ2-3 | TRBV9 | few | TGTGCCAGCAGCGGGCTAGCGGGGGGTGGAACAGATACGCAGTATTTT | CASSGLAGGGTDTQYF
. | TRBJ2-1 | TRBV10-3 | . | TGTGCCATCAGCGAGAGGGGCCAAAAAAATGAGCAGTTCTTC | CAISERGQKNEQFF
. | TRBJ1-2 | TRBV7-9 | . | TGTGCCAGCAGCTTAAACAGCGTCTCCTATGGCTACACCTTC | CASSLNSVSYGYTF
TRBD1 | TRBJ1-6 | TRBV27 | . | TGTGCCAGCAGCCTATATTCGACCGGGACAGGGGGCTTACCCCTCCACTTT | CASSLYSTGTGGLPLHF
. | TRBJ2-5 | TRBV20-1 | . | TGCAGTGCTGCGGACAGTGAGGAGACCCAGTACTTC | CSAADSEETQYF
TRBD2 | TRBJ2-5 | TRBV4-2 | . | TGTGCCAGCAGCCAAGATAGCGGGGCTCAAGAGACCCAGTACTTC | CASSQDSGAQETQYF
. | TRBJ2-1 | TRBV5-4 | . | TGTGCCAGCAGCGACCGTGCAGGGCCCTACAATGAGCAGTTCTTC | CASSDRAGPYNEQFF
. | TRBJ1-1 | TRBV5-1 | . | TGCGCCAGCAGCGGCGGGTTTGGGACTGGAGCTTTCTTT | CASSGGFGTGAFF
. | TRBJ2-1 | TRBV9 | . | TGTGCCAGCAGCGTAGATACAAAGGCGGGGGCCTCCTACAATGAGCAGTTCTTC | CASSVDTKAGASYNEQFF
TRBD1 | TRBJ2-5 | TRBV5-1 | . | TGCGCCAGCAGCCCTACTGACAGGGACCAAGAGACCCAGTACTTC | CASSPTDRDQETQYF
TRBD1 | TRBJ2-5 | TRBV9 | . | TGTGCCAGCAGCTTTGGGACAGGGCATCAAGAGACCCAGTACTTC | CASSFGTGHQETQYF
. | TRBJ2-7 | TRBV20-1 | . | TGCAGTGCTAGAGTCGACGAGCAGTACTTC | CSARVDEQYF
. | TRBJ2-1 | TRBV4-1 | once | TGCGCCAGCAGCCAAGAAGGGGCTAGGAATGAGCAGTTCTTC | CASSQEGARNEQFF
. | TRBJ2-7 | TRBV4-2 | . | TGTGCCAGCAGCCGAGCAAGGTCGATAGAGGGCGAGCAGTACTTC | CASSRARSIEGEQYF
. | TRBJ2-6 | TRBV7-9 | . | TGTGCCAGCAGCCCCTCGGCCAACGTCCTGACTTTC | CASSPSANVLTF
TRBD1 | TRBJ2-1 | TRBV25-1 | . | TGTGCCAGCAGTGGACTTATCCCCGGGACAGGGGCCTACAATGAGCAGTTCTTC | CASSGLIPGTGAYNEQFF
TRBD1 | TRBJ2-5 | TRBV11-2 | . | TGTGCCAGCACCTCGATCAGATACGACCGGGACAGGGGGCCGAAGACCCAGTACTTC | CASTSIRYDRDRGPKTQYF
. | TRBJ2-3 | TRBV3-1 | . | TGTGCCAGCAGCCAAGATGTCGACGTTCGTGCAGATACGCAGTATTTT | CASSQDVDVRADTQYF
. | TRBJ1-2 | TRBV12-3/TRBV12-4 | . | TGTGCCAGCAGCCCCGACAGGACAGATGGCTACACCTTC | CASSPDRTDGYTF
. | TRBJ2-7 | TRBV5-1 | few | TGCGCCAGCAGCTTGTTTTCGGTAGATCCTTACTACGAGCAGTACTTC | CASSLFSVDPYYEQYF
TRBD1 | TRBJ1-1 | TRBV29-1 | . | TGCAGCGTTGCCAGGGGGGTGAACACTGAAGCTTTCTTT | CSVARGVNTEAFF
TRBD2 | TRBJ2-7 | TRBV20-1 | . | TGCAGTGCTCCACGGTCGGGGGGGGCAGACTACGAGCAGTACTTC | CSAPRSGGADYEQYF
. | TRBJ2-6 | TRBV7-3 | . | TGTGCCAGCAGCTTATTGCCATCACAATCTGGGGCCAACGTCCCGACTTTC | CASSLLPSQSGANVPTF
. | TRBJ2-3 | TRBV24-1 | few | TGTGCCACCACCATACACCCAGATACGCAGTATTTT | CATTIHPDTQYF
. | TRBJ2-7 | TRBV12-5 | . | TGTGCTAGTGGTTTGTACGGGCGGCACGAGCAGTACTTC | CASGLYGRHEQYF
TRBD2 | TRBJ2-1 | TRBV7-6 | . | TGTGCCAGCAGCTTGAAGCGGGAACTAGTTATCGACACACATAATGAGCAGTTCTTC | CASSLKRELVIDTHNEQFF